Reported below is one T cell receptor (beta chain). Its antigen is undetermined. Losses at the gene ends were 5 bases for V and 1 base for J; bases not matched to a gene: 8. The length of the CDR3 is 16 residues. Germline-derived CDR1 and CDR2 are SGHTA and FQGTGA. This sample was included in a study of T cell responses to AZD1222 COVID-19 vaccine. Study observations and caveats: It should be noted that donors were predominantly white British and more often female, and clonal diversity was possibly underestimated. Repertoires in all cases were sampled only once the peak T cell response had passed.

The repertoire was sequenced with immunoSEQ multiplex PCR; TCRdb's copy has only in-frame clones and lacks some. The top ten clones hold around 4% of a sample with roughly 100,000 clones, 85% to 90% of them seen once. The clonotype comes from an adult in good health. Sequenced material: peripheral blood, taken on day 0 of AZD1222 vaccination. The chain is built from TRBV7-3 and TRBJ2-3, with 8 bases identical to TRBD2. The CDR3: CASSPVAGGRTDTQYF. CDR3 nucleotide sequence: TGTGCCAGCAGCCCCGTGGCGGGGGGCCGCACAGATACGCAGTATTTT.